These T cell receptor beta chains were read from a single sample in a study of cytomegalovirus exposure and HLA in healthy donors. Assay used: immunoSEQ multiplex PCR; TCRdb lists only in-frame clones, some missing. This sample's table reports around 100,000 clones. The sequencing input was PBMCs. These receptors all come from a woman aged 25 to 45 in good health and CMV-seronegative. The CDR3 runs from the conserved cysteine through the conserved F or W. A D gene is named only where the DNA matches it firmly. Clone sizes are given selectively: once, few, many, or a class where the clone is expanded.

TRBV10-1	TRBJ2-5	.	.	TGCGCCAGCAGTCCAGGGAGGGAGACCCAGTACTTC	CASSPGRETQYF
TRBV5-6	TRBJ2-3	.	.	TGTGCCAGCAGCTTGGCCCTTCTATGGTCCGGTGGAGATACGCAGTATTTT	CASSLALLWSGGDTQYF
TRBV7-9	TRBJ2-1	TRBD2	.	TGTGCCAGCATGCTTAGTTACAGCGGGGGGGCCGGTGAGCAGTTCTTC	CASMLSYSGGAGEQFF
TRBV5-1	TRBJ1-1	.	.	TGCGCCAGCAGCTTGGATGGACAGTTGATGAACACTGAAGCTTTCTTT	CASSLDGQLMNTEAFF
TRBV29-1	TRBJ1-1	.	.	TGCAGCGTTGCACAGGGAAACACTGAAGCTTTCTTT	CSVAQGNTEAFF
TRBV5-6	TRBJ2-3	.	.	TGTGCCAGCAGCTTCCCCCTTGCGGGGCGCACAGATACGCAGTATTTT	CASSFPLAGRTDTQYF
TRBV30	TRBJ1-4	TRBD1	.	TGTGCCTGGAGTGTACCCGGGACGAGGGGGCCTAATGAAAAACTGTTTTTT	CAWSVPGTRGPNEKLFF
TRBV10-3	TRBJ2-3	TRBD2	medium-sized	TGTGCCATCAGTCCCCCCCAGGCGGGAGGCTTAGATACGCAGTATTTT	CAISPPQAGGLDTQYF
TRBV28	TRBJ1-1	TRBD1	.	TGTGCCAGCAGCACTCATTTTTTTGGGACAGGACCCTACACTGAAGCTTTCTTT	CASSTHFFGTGPYTEAFF
TRBV28	TRBJ2-5	TRBD1	.	TGTGCCAGCAGCACAGGGGGCCGGGAGACCCAGTACTTC	CASSTGGRETQYF
TRBV5-1	TRBJ1-4	TRBD1	.	TGCGCCAGCAGCTCGGCACAGGGGGTTGGTGAAAAACTGTTTTTT	CASSSAQGVGEKLFF
TRBV28	TRBJ1-2	TRBD1	.	TGTGCCAGCAGTCACCCCGGGACAGGGCGCCGGGGCTACACCTTC	CASSHPGTGRRGYTF
TRBV19	TRBJ1-1	.	.	TGTGCCAGTCAACAGGGTACCACTGAAGCTTTCTTT	CASQQGTTEAFF
TRBV7-2	TRBJ1-2	TRBD1	.	TGTGCCAGCAGCTTCTTCCCGGACAGGGGAAGTGGCTACACCTTC	CASSFFPDRGSGYTF
TRBV5-1	TRBJ2-4	TRBD2	.	TGCGCCAGCAGCTTGGGGCCTAGCGGGGGACGACGGGCCAAAAACATTCAGTACTTC	CASSLGPSGGRRAKNIQYF
TRBV9	TRBJ1-3	.	.	TGTGCCAGCAGCGTAGGGGTAGCAGCCTCTGGAAACACCATATATTTT	CASSVGVAASGNTIYF
TRBV7-9	TRBJ2-7	TRBD2	.	TGTGCCAGCAGCATCGGGACTAGCGGTCCCTACGAGCAGTACTTC	CASSIGTSGPYEQYF
TRBV19	TRBJ1-1	.	.	TGTGCCAGTGGCAGGGTTACTGAAGCTTTCTTT	CASGRVTEAFF
TRBV5-4	TRBJ1-1	.	.	TGTGCCAGCAGCTTGGAGGTGACAGGAGCTAAGAACACTGAAGCTTTCTTT	CASSLEVTGAKNTEAFF
TRBV11-3	TRBJ1-5	.	.	TGTGCCAGCAGCGTTGCAGTAGAGGGCAATCAGCCCCAGCATTTT	CASSVAVEGNQPQHF
TRBV28	TRBJ1-1	TRBD1	.	TGTGCCAGCAGCTGGACAGGGGAGACACCTGAAGCTTTCTTT	CASSWTGETPEAFF
TRBV27	TRBJ1-4	.	.	TGTGCCAGCAGTCAGGACCGGAGGATAGGTGCTAATGAAAAACTGTTTTTT	CASSQDRRIGANEKLFF
TRBV5-1	TRBJ2-3	TRBD2	.	TGCGCCAGCAGCCCGGAGGTCGGGGGGGCCGAGGATACGCAGTATTTT	CASSPEVGGAEDTQYF
TRBV6-5	TRBJ1-1	.	.	TGTGCCAGCAGTTACTCCGGGGGTAGGAACACTGAAGCTTTCTTT	CASSYSGGRNTEAFF
TRBV5-1	TRBJ1-2	.	.	TGCGCCAGCAGCACTACGACATGGGGGCGGCCATATGGCTACACCTTC	CASSTTTWGRPYGYTF
TRBV28	TRBJ2-3	TRBD1	.	TGTGCCAGCAGAACCCCGGGACAGGGGTCAGATACGCAGTATTTT	CASRTPGQGSDTQYF
TRBV11-2	TRBJ1-6	TRBD1	.	TGTGCCAGCAGCTTAGATCGGGACAGATACTCCTATAATTCACCCCTCCACTTT	CASSLDRDRYSYNSPLHF
TRBV27	TRBJ1-1	.	.	TGTGCCAGCAGTCTACAGGAGGGTAAGACTGAAGCTTTCTTT	CASSLQEGKTEAFF
TRBV27	TRBJ2-7	.	.	TGTGCCAGCAGTTTATCCTACTCCTACGAGCAGTACTTC	CASSLSYSYEQYF
TRBV7-9	TRBJ1-1	.	.	TGTGCCAGCAGCTTGGAGGGCATGAACACTGAAGCTTTCTTT	CASSLEGMNTEAFF
TRBV2	TRBJ2-7	.	.	TGTGCCAGCAGCCGGACAGCCTTCTCCTACGAGCAGTACTTC	CASSRTAFSYEQYF
TRBV29-1	TRBJ2-7	TRBD1	.	TGCAGCGCGTGGGGAGGGACAGGGGCTGACGAGCAGTACTTC	CSAWGGTGADEQYF
TRBV4-1	TRBJ2-7	.	.	TGCGCCAGCAGCCAATTCGGTTACGAGCAGTACTTC	CASSQFGYEQYF
TRBV11-2	TRBJ1-4	.	.	TGTGCCAGCAGCCCAATACGGGGACAAGGGAAACTGTTTTTT	CASSPIRGQGKLFF
TRBV19	TRBJ1-2	.	.	TGTGCCAGTAGTCCACCAGGACACTCTGGCTACACCTTC	CASSPPGHSGYTF
TRBV28	TRBJ2-1	TRBD2	.	TGTGCCAGCAGAGGGACTAGCGGGATTTCTTCCTACAATGAGCAGTTCTTC	CASRGTSGISSYNEQFF
TRBV28	TRBJ1-4	TRBD1	.	TGTGCCAGCAGTTCGACAGGGTCTAATGAAAAACTGTTTTTT	CASSSTGSNEKLFF
TRBV5-1	TRBJ1-1	.	.	TGCGCCAGCAGCTTGGGAGGGTACGGGGGGAGTGAAGCTTTCTTT	CASSLGGYGGSEAFF
TRBV5-1	TRBJ1-2	.	.	TGCGCCAGCAGCTCAGGCTATGGCTACACCTTC	CASSSGYGYTF
TRBV27	TRBJ2-7	TRBD1	.	TGTGCCACCAGACAGGGGGCTGTCGGAGCGGGCGAGCAGTACTTC	CATRQGAVGAGEQYF
TRBV9	TRBJ1-2	TRBD1	.	TGTGCCAGCAGCGTAGAGGATGTGACAGGGGTTTATGGCTACACCTTC	CASSVEDVTGVYGYTF
TRBV9	TRBJ2-7	.	.	TGTGCCAGCAGCGTAGGTGATAGGGGCGACGAGCAGTACTTC	CASSVGDRGDEQYF
TRBV5-6	TRBJ1-2	.	.	TGTGCCAGCAGCTCCACCCCGGAAGGAGGCTATGGCTACACCTTC	CASSSTPEGGYGYTF
TRBV7-9	TRBJ2-7	.	.	TGTGCCAGCAGCACAGACCGGTGGGAGCAGTACTTC	CASSTDRWEQYF
TRBV28	TRBJ1-5	.	.	TGTGCCAGCAGTTTCCGGGGGTCGAATCAGCCCCAGCATTTT	CASSFRGSNQPQHF
TRBV27	TRBJ1-2	.	.	TGTGCCAGCAGCTCGGGTAGCTATGGCTACACCTTC	CASSSGSYGYTF
TRBV7-9	TRBJ1-1	TRBD1	.	TGTGCCAGCACCCCAGGGGGCGCTGAAGCTTTCTTT	CASTPGGAEAFF
TRBV9	TRBJ2-1	.	.	TGTGCCAGCAGCACTTGGGCCGTATCCTACAATGAGCAGTTCTTC	CASSTWAVSYNEQFF
TRBV20-1	TRBJ1-2	.	.	TGCAGCCTTCACAGAAACTATGGCTACACCTTC	CSLHRNYGYTF
TRBV7-3	TRBJ2-2	TRBD1	.	TGTGCCAGCAGCCCCGAAGGACAGGTGAACACCGGGGAGCTGTTTTTT	CASSPEGQVNTGELFF
TRBV29-1	TRBJ1-2	.	.	TGCAGCGTTCCCTACAACTATGGCTACACCTTC	CSVPYNYGYTF
TRBV7-6	TRBJ1-2	TRBD1	.	TGTGCCAGCAGCTCGACCGGGACAGGGAGAGGCTACACCTTC	CASSSTGTGRGYTF
TRBV27	TRBJ2-5	TRBD2	.	TGTGCCAGCACCAAGTGGGGGGGGGAAAAAGAGACCCAGTACTTC	CASTKWGGEKETQYF